The next 17 T cell receptor beta chains were all read from a single sample in a study of beta chain features in type 1 diabetes. Expressed TCRB transcripts were sequenced after all isolated RNA was converted to cDNA. Only in-frame clones appear in the TCRdb table, and some are missing; sequencing was by immunoSEQ multiplex PCR. The profile shows around 430,000 clones, 25% to 35% of them singletons. The sequenced material came from naive CD4+ T cells from blood. The receptors come from a man aged 18 to 29 in good health.

The rearrangement uses TRBV4-1 and TRBJ2-7; 7 nucleotides align to TRBD2. The CDR3 is 16 residues long. V shed 4 bases and J 6 bases; nucleotides not matched to a gene: 15. CDR1 MGHRA and CDR2 YSYEKL come from the germline V gene. As DNA, the CDR3 is TGCGCCAGCAGCCTCACGCCCAATGGGGGACTAACCGAGCAGTACTTC. This gives the protein CASSLTPNGGLTEQYF.

As concerns this clone: Other DNA sequences of this sample code for an identical CDR3. CDR3 in amino acids: CASSLGTSAYNEQFF. The CDR3 DNA is TGTGCCAGCAGCCTTGGGACTAGCGCATACAATGAGCAGTTCTTC. The J gene is TRBJ2-1, the V gene TRBV7-6, with TRBD2 matching 10 bases. The CDR3 sequence is 15 residues long. Germline loops: CDR1 SGHVS, CDR2 FNYEAQ. V trimming: 5 bases; J trimming: 4 bases; junction bases outside the gene matches: 5.

The chain carries TRBV7-2 and TRBJ2-3; TRBD2 agrees at 11 bases. V shed 1 base and J 4 bases; nucleotides not matched to a gene: 4. Germline CDR1 reads SGHTA; CDR2 reads FQGNSA. The CDR3 runs to 16 residues. The CDR3 here is CASSLGLAGGADTQYF. CDR3 nucleotide sequence: TGTGCCAGCAGCTTAGGGCTAGCGGGAGGTGCAGATACGCAGTATTTT.

V gene TRBV7-2 combines with J gene TRBJ2-5, with TRBD2 identical over 9 bases. With V trimmed by 3 bases and J by 0 bases, 5 bases remained unmatched. The germline CDR1 and CDR2 sequences are SGHTA and FQGNSA. The CDR3 sequence is 16 residues long. CDR3 sequence reads: CASSLTSGKYQETQYF. CDR3 DNA sequence: TGTGCCAGCAGCTTGACTAGCGGAAAGTACCAAGAGACCCAGTACTTC. The full variable domain, completed using reference TRBV7-2 and TRBJ2-5, is GAGVSQSPSNKVTEKGKDVELRCDPISGHTALYWYRQSLGQGLEFLIYFQGNSAPDKSGLPSDRFSAERTGGSVSTLTIQRTQQEDSAVYLCASSLTSGKYQETQYFGPGTRLLVL.

V usage is TRBV18 and J usage is TRBJ2-3; D not certain. V lost 1 base and J 4 bases, leaving 12 bases between the germline ends. CDR1 is KGHSH, CDR2 LQKENI, per germline. The CDR3 is 15 amino acids. The CDR3 sequence is CASSPLPTVADTQYF. Here the CDR3 DNA reads TGTGCCAGCTCACCACTACCGACTGTAGCAGATACGCAGTATTTT. The full variable domain, with the rest looked up from reference TRBV18 and TRBJ2-3, is NAGVMQNPRHLVRRRGQEARLRCSPMKGHSHVYWYRQLPEEGLKFMVYLQKENIIDESGMPKERFSAEFPKEGPSILRIQQVVRGDSAAYFCASSPLPTVADTQYFGPGTRLTVL.

The V gene is TRBV30, the J gene TRBJ2-3, with D hard to call. This CDR3 has 9 amino acids. Germline V lookup: CDR1 GTSNPN, CDR2 SVGIG (reference sequence). The V gene lost 4 bases and the J gene lost 8 bases, with 4 bases spanning the gap. The CDR3 DNA reads as TGTGCCTGGAACGGTACGCAGTATTTT. Translation gives CAWNGTQYF. The entire variable domain, with the rest obtained from reference TRBV30 and TRBJ2-3, is as follows: SQTIHQWPATLVQPVGSPLSLECTVEGTSNPNLYWYRQAAGRGLQLLFYSVGIGQISSEVPQNLSASRPQDRQFILSSKKLLLSDSGFYLCAWNGTQYFGPGTRLTVL.

The V and J genes are TRBV5-1 and TRBJ2-7; a possible D gene is TRBD2 (5 bases). Germline V gene data show CDR1 as SGHRS and CDR2 as YFSETQ. The CDR3 is 15 amino acids. The V gene lost 3 bases and the J gene lost 4 bases, with 17 bases spanning the gap. CDR3 coding DNA: TGCGCCAGCAGCTCGGACGGACTGAAGGGATACGAGCAGTACTTC. This translates into CASSSDGLKGYEQYF.

This clone showed up just a few times. The rearrangement joins TRBV9 to TRBJ2-1; 7 bases are shared with TRBD2. The CDR3 is 17 amino acids. Trimming at V came to 0 bases and at J to 6 bases, leaving 12 bases not matched to a gene. Per germline, CDR1 SGDLS and CDR2 YYNGEE. CDR3 amino acids: CASSVVSSGEGPNEQFF. The CDR3, as DNA: TGTGCCAGCAGCGTAGTGTCGTCGGGGGAGGGCCCCAATGAGCAGTTCTTC.

This clone was found a few times. The V and J genes are TRBV4-3 and TRBJ2-7, with 12 positions matching TRBD2. The CDR3 runs 16 residues. V was pared by 0 bases and J by 3 bases, with 3 bases of the junction left unmatched. Per the germline V gene, CDR1 is LGHNA and CDR2 is YSLEER. In nucleotides, the CDR3 is TGCGCCAGCAGCCAAGATGTGACTAGCGGGGGCTACGAGCAGTACTTC. Residues: CASSQDVTSGGYEQYF.

J is TRBJ2-6 and V is TRBV29-1, with D possibly being TRBD1 (6 bases). The germline V gene has CDR1 SQVTM and CDR2 ANQGSEA. The CDR3 is made up of 19 amino acids. Trimming stripped 4 bases from V and 3 bases from J, with 25 bases between. CDR3: CSVVDARTVTSGGANVLTF. The CDR3 DNA reads as TGCAGCGTTGTGGACGCCCGGACAGTGACCTCCGGTGGGGCCAACGTCCTGACTTTC.

The V call is TRBV6-5, the J call TRBJ2-7, with 7 positions matching TRBD2. Losses at the gene ends were 8 bases for V and 0 bases for J; bases not matched to a gene: 7. Germline V gives CDR1 MNHEY, CDR2 SVGAGI. CDR3 length: 14 residues. CDR3 protein: CASQSGGSSYEQYF. Here the CDR3 DNA reads TGTGCCAGCCAATCCGGCGGGAGCTCCTACGAGCAGTACTTC.

This clone was recorded at least ten times. The gene calls are TRBV29-1 and TRBJ2-4, with TRBD2 matching 9 bases. V shed 7 bases, J shed 3 bases, and the junction held 7 bases outside the gene matches. The germline V gene has CDR1 SQVTM and CDR2 ANQGSEA. This CDR3 has 14 residues. The CDR3 sequence is CSARTSEGKNIQYF. In DNA form, the CDR3 reads TGCAGCGCCAGGACTAGCGAGGGCAAAAACATTCAGTACTTC.

The chain carries TRBV29-1 and TRBJ1-2, with TRBD1 as a possible D gene (5 bases). Trimming took 4 bases from V and 2 from J, leaving 14 bases between them. The V gene's germline CDR1 is SQVTM and CDR2 ANQGSEA. The CDR3 is made up of 14 amino acids. The CDR3 is CSVGGSSTNYGYTF. CDR3 nucleotides: TGCAGCGTTGGGGGCAGCTCAACCAACTATGGCTACACCTTC.

The rearrangement links TRBV9 to TRBJ1-2; D might be TRBD1 (6 bases). Trimming removed 0 bases from V and 4 bases from J, with 19 bases in between. The CDR3 is 17 amino acids. Per germline, CDR1 SGDLS and CDR2 YYNGEE. CDR3 sequence: CASSVGRGTTSGYGYTF. CDR3 in DNA: TGTGCCAGCAGCGTAGGACGAGGGACAACCTCTGGCTATGGCTACACCTTC.

The gene calls are TRBV18 and TRBJ2-7, with 7 positions matching TRBD2. This CDR3 has 16 amino acids. The germline CDR1 and CDR2 sequences are KGHSH and LQKENI. V dropped 1 base and J dropped 3; count of bases not matched to a gene: 9. CDR3 DNA: TGTGCCAGCTCACCACTGGGGCTAGCGGCCCGCTACGAGCAGTACTTC. This encodes CASSPLGLAARYEQYF. Full variable domain (remainder filled in from reference TRBV18 and TRBJ2-7): NAGVMQNPRHLVRRRGQEARLRCSPMKGHSHVYWYRQLPEEGLKFMVYLQKENIIDESGMPKERFSAEFPKEGPSILRIQQVVRGDSAAYFCASSPLGLAARYEQYFGPGTRLTVT.

The chain employs TRBV18 and TRBJ2-7; TRBD1 matches 8 bases. The CDR3 sequence is 14 residues long. Trimming removed 2 bases from V and 3 bases from J; junction bases left unmatched: 3. Germline V gives CDR1 KGHSH, CDR2 LQKENI. Written as DNA, the CDR3 is TGTGCCAGCTCACCAGGAGACAGGGGCTACGAGCAGTACTTC. It encodes CASSPGDRGYEQYF.

This clone was detected a few times. The chain joins TRBV15 to TRBJ2-3; 8 bases are a match to TRBD2. Germline loops: CDR1 LNHNV, CDR2 YYDKDF (reference sequence). This CDR3 region has 16 residues. After removal of 0 bases from V and 4 bases from J, the junction contained 6 bases not matched to a gene. CDR3 region: CATSRDGGRLADTQYF. Written as DNA, the CDR3 is TGTGCCACCAGCAGAGACGGCGGGAGGCTCGCAGATACGCAGTATTTT.